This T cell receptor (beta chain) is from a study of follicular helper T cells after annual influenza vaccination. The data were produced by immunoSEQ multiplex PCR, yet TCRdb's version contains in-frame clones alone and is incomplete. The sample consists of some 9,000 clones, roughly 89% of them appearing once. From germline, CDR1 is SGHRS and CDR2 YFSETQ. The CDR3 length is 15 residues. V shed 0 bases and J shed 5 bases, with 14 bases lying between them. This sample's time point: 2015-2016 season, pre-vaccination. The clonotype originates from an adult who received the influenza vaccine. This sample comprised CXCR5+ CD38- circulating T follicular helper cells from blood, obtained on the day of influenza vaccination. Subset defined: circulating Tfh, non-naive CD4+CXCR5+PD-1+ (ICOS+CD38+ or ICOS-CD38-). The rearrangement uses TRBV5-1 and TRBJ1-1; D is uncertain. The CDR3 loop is CASSLGGVDGTEAFF. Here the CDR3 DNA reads TGCGCCAGCAGCTTGGGTGGGGTCGATGGGACTGAAGCTTTCTTT.